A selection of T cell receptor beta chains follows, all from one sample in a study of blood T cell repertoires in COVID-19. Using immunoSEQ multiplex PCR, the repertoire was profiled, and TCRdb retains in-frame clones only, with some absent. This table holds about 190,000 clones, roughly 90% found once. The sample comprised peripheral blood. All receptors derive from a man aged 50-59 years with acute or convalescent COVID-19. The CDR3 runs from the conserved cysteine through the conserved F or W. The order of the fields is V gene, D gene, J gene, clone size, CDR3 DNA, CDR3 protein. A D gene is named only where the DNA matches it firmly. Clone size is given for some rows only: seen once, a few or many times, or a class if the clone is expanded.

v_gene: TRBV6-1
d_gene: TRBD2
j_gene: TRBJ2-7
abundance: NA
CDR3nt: TGTGCCAGCAGTGAAGCATTAGGCGGGGGCTCCTACGAGCAGTACTTC
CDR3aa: CASSEALGGGSYEQYF

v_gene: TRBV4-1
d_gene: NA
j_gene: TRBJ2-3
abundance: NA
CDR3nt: TGCGCCAGCAGCCAACTCACTAGCCGGGATACGCAGTATTTT
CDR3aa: CASSQLTSRDTQYF

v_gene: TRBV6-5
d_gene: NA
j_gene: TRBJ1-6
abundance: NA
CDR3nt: TGTGCCAGCAGTTACTCGGGGCAGCGCAAATCACCCCTCCACTTT
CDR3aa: CASSYSGQRKSPLHF

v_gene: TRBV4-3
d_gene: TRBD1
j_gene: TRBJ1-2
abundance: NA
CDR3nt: TGCGCCAGCAGCCAAGATCGCGTGGGACAGGCATATGGCTACACCTTC
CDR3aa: CASSQDRVGQAYGYTF

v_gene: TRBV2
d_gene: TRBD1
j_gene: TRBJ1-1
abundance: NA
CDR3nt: TGTGCCAGCCGGGGACAGCAGAACACTGAAGCTTTCTTT
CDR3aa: CASRGQQNTEAFF

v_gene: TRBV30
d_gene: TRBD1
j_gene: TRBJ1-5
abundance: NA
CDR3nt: TGTGCCTGGAGTGTAAAGGGACAGGGCAGGCAGCCCCAGCATTTT
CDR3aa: CAWSVKGQGRQPQHF

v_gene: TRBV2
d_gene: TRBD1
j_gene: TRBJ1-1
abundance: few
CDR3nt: TGTGCCACCAACCGGGACAGCGCCGGGAAAGCTTTCTTT
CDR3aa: CATNRDSAGKAFF

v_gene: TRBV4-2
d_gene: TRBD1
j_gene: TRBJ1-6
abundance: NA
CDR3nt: TGTGCCAGCAGCCAAGAAGGACAGGGAGGCAATTCACCCCTCCACTTT
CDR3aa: CASSQEGQGGNSPLHF

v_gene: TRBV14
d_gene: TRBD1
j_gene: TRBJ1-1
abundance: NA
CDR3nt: TGTGCCAGCAGCCCCTACAGGGGGAACACTGAAGCTTTCTTT
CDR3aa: CASSPYRGNTEAFF

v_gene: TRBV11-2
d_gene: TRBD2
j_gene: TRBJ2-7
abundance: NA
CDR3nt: TGTGCCAGCAGCTTAGTATTGGGACTAGCCTCCTACGAGCAGTACTTC
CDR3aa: CASSLVLGLASYEQYF

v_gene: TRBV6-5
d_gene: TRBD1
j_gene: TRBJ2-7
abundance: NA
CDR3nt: TGTGCCAGCAGTAGGGGACAGCTTAGTCCCTACGAGCAGTACTTC
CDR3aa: CASSRGQLSPYEQYF

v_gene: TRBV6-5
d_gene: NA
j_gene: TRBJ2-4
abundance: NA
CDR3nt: TGTGCCAGCAGTTACTCGCGGGTTGGGGACATTCAGTACTTC
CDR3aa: CASSYSRVGDIQYF

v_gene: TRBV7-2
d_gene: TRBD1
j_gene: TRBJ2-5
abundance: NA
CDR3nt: TGTGCCAGCAGCGAGACAGGGGAAGAGACCCAGTACTTC
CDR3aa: CASSETGEETQYF

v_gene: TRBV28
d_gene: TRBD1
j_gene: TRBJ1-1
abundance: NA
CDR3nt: TGTGCCAGCAGGACATCGCAGGCAGGGGGCTCGAACACTGAAGCTTTCTTT
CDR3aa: CASRTSQAGGSNTEAFF

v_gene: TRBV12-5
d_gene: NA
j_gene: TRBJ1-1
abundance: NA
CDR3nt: TGTGCTAGTGGTTTGGTAGAGGTTCGGGGGACGGGGACTGAAGCTTTCTTT
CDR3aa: CASGLVEVRGTGTEAFF

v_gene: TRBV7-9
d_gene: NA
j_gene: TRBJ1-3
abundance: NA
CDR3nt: TGTGCCAGCAGCCCGGTTGGTCCTGGAAACACCATATATTTT
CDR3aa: CASSPVGPGNTIYF

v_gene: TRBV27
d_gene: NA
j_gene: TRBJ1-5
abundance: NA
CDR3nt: TGTGCCAGCAGTTTAAGCGGGAATCAGCCCCAGCATTTT
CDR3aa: CASSLSGNQPQHF

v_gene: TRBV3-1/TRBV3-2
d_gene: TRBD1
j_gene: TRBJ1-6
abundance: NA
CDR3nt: TGTGCCAGCAGCCAAGAAAACAGGGGCTTGAGCTCCTATAATTCACCCCTCCACTTT
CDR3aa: CASSQENRGLSSYNSPLHF

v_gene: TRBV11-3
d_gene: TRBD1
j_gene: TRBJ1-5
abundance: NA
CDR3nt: TGTGCCAGCAGCCGTGGGACAGGGATGGATCAGCCCCAGCATTTT
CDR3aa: CASSRGTGMDQPQHF

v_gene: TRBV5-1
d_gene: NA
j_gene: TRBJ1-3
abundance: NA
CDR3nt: TGCGCCAGCAGCACTTCAACAGATTCTGGAAACACCATATATTTT
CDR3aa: CASSTSTDSGNTIYF

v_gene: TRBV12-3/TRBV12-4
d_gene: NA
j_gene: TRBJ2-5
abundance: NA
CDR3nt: TGTGCCAGCAGTTTCCCAGGGAGGGAGACCCAGTACTTC
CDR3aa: CASSFPGRETQYF

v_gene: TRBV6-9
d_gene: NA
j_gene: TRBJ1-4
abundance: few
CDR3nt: TGTGCCAACCATATCACACAGGGCCGTAATGAAAAACTGTTTTTT
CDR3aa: CANHITQGRNEKLFF

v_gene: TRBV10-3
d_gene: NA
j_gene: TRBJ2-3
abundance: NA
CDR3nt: TGTGCCATCAAGGCAGGTTTTAGCACAGATACGCAGTATTTT
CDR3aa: CAIKAGFSTDTQYF

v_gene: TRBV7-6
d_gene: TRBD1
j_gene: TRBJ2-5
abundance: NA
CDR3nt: TGTGCCAGCAGTTTAACCGGGACAGGGCAAGAGACCCAGTACTTC
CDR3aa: CASSLTGTGQETQYF

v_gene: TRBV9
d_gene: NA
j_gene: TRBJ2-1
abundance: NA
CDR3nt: TGTGCCAGCAGCACCAGACAGTACAATGAGCAGTTCTTC
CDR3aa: CASSTRQYNEQFF

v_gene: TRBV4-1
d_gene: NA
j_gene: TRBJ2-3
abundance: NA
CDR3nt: TGCGCCAGCAGCCAACCCGGGGGGCTGAGTGAAAATACGCAGTATTTT
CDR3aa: CASSQPGGLSENTQYF

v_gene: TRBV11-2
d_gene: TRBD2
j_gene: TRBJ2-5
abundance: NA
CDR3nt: TGTGCCAGCAGCGAGCTAGCGGGAGGGTACGTGACCCAGTACTTC
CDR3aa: CASSELAGGYVTQYF

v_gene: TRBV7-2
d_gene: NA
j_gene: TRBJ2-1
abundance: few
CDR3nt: TGTGCCAGCAGCTTGAGCTCCTACAATGAGCAGTTCTTC
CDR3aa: CASSLSSYNEQFF

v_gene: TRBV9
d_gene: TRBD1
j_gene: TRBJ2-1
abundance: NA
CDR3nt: TGTGCCAGCAGCGTAGCACAGGGGCCTCCTGGTGAGCAGTTCTTC
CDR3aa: CASSVAQGPPGEQFF

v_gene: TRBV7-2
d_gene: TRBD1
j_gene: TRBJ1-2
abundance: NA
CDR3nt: TGTGCCAGCAGGGGGGACAGGGCGAACTATGGCTACACCTTC
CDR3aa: CASRGDRANYGYTF

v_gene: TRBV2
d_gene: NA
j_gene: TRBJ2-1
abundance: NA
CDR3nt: TGTGCCAGCAGCCCAAGTCAGGGCAATGAGCAGTTCTTC
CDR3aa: CASSPSQGNEQFF